The 11 T cell receptor beta chains presented below share a single source sample, sequenced in a study of cytomegalovirus exposure and HLA in healthy donors. Primers included in the PCR were 60 Vbeta and 13 Jbeta primers. Only in-frame clones appear in the TCRdb table, and some are missing; sequencing was by immunoSEQ multiplex PCR. The sample holds roughly 150,000 clones, 70% to 80% seen once. Source material: PBMCs. Receptor source: a woman in her forties in good health and CMV-seronegative.

V gene TRBV18 combines with J gene TRBJ2-1; a weak D match, TRBD2 (6 bases). Germline CDR1 and CDR2: KGHSH and LQKENI. V was trimmed by 2 bases and J by 7 bases, leaving 6 bases between them. The CDR3 extends over 12 amino acids. CDR3 loop: CASSPAGNEQFF. CDR3 in DNA: TGTGCCAGCTCACCAGCGGGGAATGAGCAGTTCTTC. Combining the CDR3 with reference TRBV18 and TRBJ2-1 gives the whole variable domain NAGVMQNPRHLVRRRGQEARLRCSPMKGHSHVYWYRQLPEEGLKFMVYLQKENIIDESGMPKERFSAEFPKEGPSILRIQQVVRGDSAAYFCASSPAGNEQFFGPGTRLTVL.

The CDR3 DNA reads TGTGCCTGGACAACGGGACTAGCGGGAGGAGAGACCCAGTACTTC. This encodes CAWTTGLAGGETQYF. The chain couples TRBV30 to TRBJ2-5, with 15 bases lining up with TRBD2. Losses at the gene ends were 4 bases for V and 4 bases for J; bases not matched to a gene: 4. The CDR3 loop spans 15 amino acids. Germline V lookup: CDR1 GTSNPN, CDR2 SVGIG (reference sequence).

J is TRBJ1-4 and V is TRBV29-1, with D uncertain. Trimming removed 5 bases from V and 6 bases from J, with 7 bases in between. Looked up from germline, CDR1 is SQVTM and CDR2 is ANQGSEA. The CDR3 spans 11 residues. The CDR3 loop is CSVLGDEKLFF. For the CDR3, the DNA is TGCAGCGTTCTCGGGGATGAAAAACTGTTTTTT.

The chain joins TRBV11-2 to TRBJ2-7; the match to TRBD2 covers 10 bases. The V gene end was trimmed by 5 bases and the J gene end by 7 bases; junction bases not matched to a gene: 8. This CDR3 is built from 14 residues. Germline V gene data show CDR1 as SGHAT and CDR2 as FQNNGV. For the CDR3, the DNA is TGTGCCAGCAGCAGGACCGGGACTAGCGTAGAGCAGTACTTC. This codes for CASSRTGTSVEQYF.

The V call is TRBV27, the J call TRBJ2-1; 11 nucleotides agree with TRBD2. Germline V gene sequence: CDR1 MNHEY, CDR2 SMNVEV (reference sequence). The CDR3 is made up of 17 amino acids. J was trimmed by 7 bases and V by 5 bases; bases with no gene match: 13. Here the CDR3 DNA reads TGTGCCAGCAGTCCCTCCCGTGGACTAGCGGGTCGAAATGAGCAGTTCTTC. Its translation: CASSPSRGLAGRNEQFF.

The chain combines TRBV2 with TRBJ1-5, with 8 bases identical to TRBD1. J gave up 7 bases and V 4 bases, and 6 bases lay outside the gene matches. Germline V gives CDR1 SNHLY, CDR2 FYNNEI. The CDR3 covers 14 residues. In nucleotides, the CDR3 is TGTGCCAGCAGTGCTCGATCAGGGGGCCAGCCCCAGCATTTT. It specifies CASSARSGGQPQHF.

The chain has TRBV6-5 and TRBJ1-1, with TRBD1 matching over 9 bases. Germline lookup yields CDR1 MNHEY and CDR2 SVGAGI. The V segment lost 6 bases and the J segment 9 bases; nucleotides outside the gene matches: 5. The CDR3 covers 12 residues. CDR3 amino acids: CASRPDRGKAFF. The CDR3 bases are TGTGCCAGCAGACCGGACAGGGGAAAAGCTTTCTTT.

The chain recombines TRBV27 with TRBJ2-6; perhaps TRBD1 as D (6 bases). The germline CDR1 and CDR2 sequences are MNHEY and SMNVEV (reference sequence). The CDR3 totals 14 residues. V gave up 6 bases and J gave up 6 bases, with 12 bases separating them. The CDR3 loop is CASRSGDLANVLTF. In nucleotides, the CDR3 is TGTGCCAGCAGGTCAGGGGATTTGGCCAACGTCCTGACTTTC.

The chain is built from TRBV27 and TRBJ2-1; no firm D call. Germline V gene sequence: CDR1 MNHEY, CDR2 SMNVEV (reference sequence). The CDR3 sequence is 13 residues long. Trimming stripped 0 bases from V and 7 bases from J, with 7 bases between. The CDR3 protein is CASSLSTRNEQFF. The CDR3 region has the DNA TGTGCCAGCAGTTTATCGACAAGGAATGAGCAGTTCTTC.

This chain links TRBV6-6 with TRBJ1-4, with 9 positions matching TRBD1. Germline V lookup: CDR1 MNHNY, CDR2 SVGAGI (reference sequence). V gave up 4 bases and J gave up 7 bases; unmatched junction bases: 4. The CDR3 extends over 14 amino acids. The CDR3 sequence: CASSFRDRAEKLFF. The CDR3 DNA follows: TGTGCCAGCAGTTTCCGGGACAGGGCTGAAAAACTGTTTTTT.

This chain links TRBV9 with TRBJ2-2; 11 bases agree with TRBD2. The junction had 3 bases not matched to a gene; V was cut back by 6 bases and J by 11 bases. Looked up from germline, CDR1 is SGDLS and CDR2 is YYNGEE. This CDR3 comprises 12 residues. DNA of the CDR3: TGTGCCAGCAACCTAGCGGGAGGAGAGCTGTTTTTT. Its translation: CASNLAGGELFF.